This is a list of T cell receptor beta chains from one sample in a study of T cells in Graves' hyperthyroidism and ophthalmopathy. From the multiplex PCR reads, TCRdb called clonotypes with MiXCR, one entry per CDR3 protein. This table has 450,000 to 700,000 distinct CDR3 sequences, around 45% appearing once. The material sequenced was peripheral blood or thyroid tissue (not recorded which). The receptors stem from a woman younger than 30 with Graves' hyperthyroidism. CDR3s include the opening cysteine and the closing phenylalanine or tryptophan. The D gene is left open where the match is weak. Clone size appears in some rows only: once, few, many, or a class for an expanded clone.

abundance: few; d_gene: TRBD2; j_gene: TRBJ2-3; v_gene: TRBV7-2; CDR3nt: TGTGCCAGCAGGCGACAGACTAGCGGGCGTACAGATACGCAGTATTTT; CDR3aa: CASRRQTSGRTDTQYF
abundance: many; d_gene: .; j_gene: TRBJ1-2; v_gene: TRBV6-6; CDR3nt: TGTGCCAGCAGTTACGCCCAGGGGTTCTGGGGCTACACCTTC; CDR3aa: CASSYAQGFWGYTF
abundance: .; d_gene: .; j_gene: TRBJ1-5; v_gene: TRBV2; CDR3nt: TGTGCCAGCAGTTCGATGGACTCTCTGGAGCCCCAGCATTTT; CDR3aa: CASSSMDSLEPQHF
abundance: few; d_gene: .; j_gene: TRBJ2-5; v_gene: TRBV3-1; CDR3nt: TGTGCCAGCAGCCAAGATGTGGCAGAGACCCAGTACTTC; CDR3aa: CASSQDVAETQYF
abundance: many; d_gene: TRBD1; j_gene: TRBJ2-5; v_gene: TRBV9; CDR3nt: TGTGCCAGCAGCGTCGACAGGGGGCAACAAGAGACCCAGTACTTC; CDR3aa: CASSVDRGQQETQYF
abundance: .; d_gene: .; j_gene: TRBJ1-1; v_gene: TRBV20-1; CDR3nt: TGCAGTGCCTCAGACAGCACCAACACTGAAGCTTTCTTT; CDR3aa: CSASDSTNTEAFF
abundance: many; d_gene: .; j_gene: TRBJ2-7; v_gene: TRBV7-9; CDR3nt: TGTGCCAGCAGCTTAGGAACTAGGATAATGAACGAGCAGTACTTC; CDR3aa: CASSLGTRIMNEQYF
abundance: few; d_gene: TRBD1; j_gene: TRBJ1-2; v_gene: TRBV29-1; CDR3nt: TGCAGCGTTGTAGGACAGGGTGGGGACTACACCTTC; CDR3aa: CSVVGQGGDYTF
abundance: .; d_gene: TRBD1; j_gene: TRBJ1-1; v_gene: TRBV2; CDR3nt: TGTGCCAGCAGCTCACTAACAGGGGAGAACGCTGAAGCTTTCTTT; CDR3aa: CASSSLTGENAEAFF
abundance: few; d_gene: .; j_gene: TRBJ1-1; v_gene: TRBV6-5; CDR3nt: TGTGCCAGCAGTTACTGGCAGTGGGAGAAGCACACTGAAGCTTTCTTT; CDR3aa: CASSYWQWEKHTEAFF